Listed here are 5 T cell receptor beta chains from one sample, sequenced in a study of T cell changes during pregnancy in multiple sclerosis. The table came from immunoSEQ multiplex PCR; TCRdb's copy has only in-frame clones and leaves some out. The repertoire has 41,000 or so clones, approximately 91% of them found once; the top ten carry about 7%. The starting material was CD8+ T cells from peripheral blood mononuclear cells, obtained in the third trimester of pregnancy. The source of these receptors is a female donor with multiple sclerosis, enrolled in a pregnancy study.

This chain links TRBV27 with TRBJ2-5; possible D gene TRBD1, 8 bases. From germline, CDR1 is MNHEY and CDR2 SMNVEV (reference sequence). CDR3 length equals 14 residues. Trimming removed 2 bases at V and 5 bases at J, with 12 bases between. DNA for the CDR3: TGTGCCAGCAGTTTACACAGGGGGGGGGAGACCCAGTACTTC. It translates to CASSLHRGGETQYF.

This clone was seen once. The V and J genes are TRBV28 and TRBJ2-1; D possibly corresponds to TRBD2 (5 bases). From germline, CDR1 is MDHEN and CDR2 SYDVKM. The V gene lost 4 bases and the J gene lost 3 bases, with 16 bases spanning the gap. The CDR3 sequence is 16 residues long. CDR3 protein: CASSSPRETHYNEQFF. DNA for the CDR3: TGTGCCAGCAGTTCCCCCCGGGAAACCCACTACAATGAGCAGTTCTTC.

The chain recombines TRBV29-1 with TRBJ1-1, with a tentative D call TRBD1 (6 bases). The length of the CDR3 is 12 residues. Germline CDR1 and CDR2: SQVTM and ANQGSEA. Between the trimmed V and J ends, which lost 8 bases and 3 bases, there was a span of 13 bases. CDR3 sequence (DNA): TGCAGCCACAGTGAGGGGGACACTGAAGCTTTCTTT. This codes for CSHSEGDTEAFF. The full variable domain, completed using reference TRBV29-1 and TRBJ1-1, is SAVISQKPSRDICQRGTSLTIQCQVDSQVTMMFWYRQQPGQSLTLIATANQGSEATYESGFVIDKFPISRPNLTFSTLTVSNMSPEDSSIYLCSHSEGDTEAFFGQGTRLTVV.

V gene TRBV9 combines with J gene TRBJ1-4; D is possibly TRBD1 (5 bases). Germline CDR1 and CDR2: SGDLS and YYNGEE. Trimming pared 7 bases from V and 7 bases from J, leaving 11 bases between. The length of the CDR3 is 12 residues. The CDR3: CASGSGGEKLFF. CDR3 in DNA: TGTGCCAGCGGCAGCGGGGGTGAAAAACTGTTTTTT. Full variable domain (outside the CDR3, taken from reference TRBV9 and TRBJ1-4): DSGVTQTPKHLITATGQRVTLRCSPRSGDLSVYWYQQSLDQGLQFLIQYYNGEERAKGNILERFSAQQFPDLHSELNLSSLELGDSALYFCASGSGGEKLFFGSGTQLSVL.

This clone was recorded only once. The rearrangement links TRBV5-6 to TRBJ2-1, with TRBD2 identical over 8 bases. CDR3 size: 16 residues. Trimming took 2 bases from V and 2 from J; bases not matched to a gene: 6. Germline CDR1 reads SGHDT; CDR2 reads YYEEEE. CDR3 DNA sequence: TGTGCCAGCAGCTTCGGCGCGGGAGGCCCCTACAATGAGCAGTTCTTC. Its translation is CASSFGAGGPYNEQFF.